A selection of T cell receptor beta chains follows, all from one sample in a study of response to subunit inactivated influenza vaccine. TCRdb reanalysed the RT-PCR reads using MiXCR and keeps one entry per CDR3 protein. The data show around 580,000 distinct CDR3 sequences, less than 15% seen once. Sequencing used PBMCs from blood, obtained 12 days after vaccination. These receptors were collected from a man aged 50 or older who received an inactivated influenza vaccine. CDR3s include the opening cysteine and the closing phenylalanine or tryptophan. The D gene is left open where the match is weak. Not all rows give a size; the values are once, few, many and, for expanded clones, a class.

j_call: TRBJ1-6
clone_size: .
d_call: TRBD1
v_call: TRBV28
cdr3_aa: CASSSPPGTGFSPLHF

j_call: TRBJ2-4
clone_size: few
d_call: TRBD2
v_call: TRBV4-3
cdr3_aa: CASSQESGTSGRTTKNIQYF

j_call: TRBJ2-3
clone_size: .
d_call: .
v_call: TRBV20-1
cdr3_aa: CSARGSNGDTQYF

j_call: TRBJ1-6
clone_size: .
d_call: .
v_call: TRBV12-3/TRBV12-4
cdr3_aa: CASSLPPGAPLHF

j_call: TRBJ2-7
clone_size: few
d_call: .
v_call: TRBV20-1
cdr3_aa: CSARGLLTEQYF

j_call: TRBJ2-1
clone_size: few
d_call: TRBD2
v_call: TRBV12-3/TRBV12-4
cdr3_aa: CASSSGLAVGEQFF

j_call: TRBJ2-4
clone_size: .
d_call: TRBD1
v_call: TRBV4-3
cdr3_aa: CASSQEVGGRGNIQYF

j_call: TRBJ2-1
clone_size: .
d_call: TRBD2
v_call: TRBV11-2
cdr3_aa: CASSRSGSNHNEQFF

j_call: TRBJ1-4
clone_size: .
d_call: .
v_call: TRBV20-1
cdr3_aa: CSARDGGPGANEKLFF

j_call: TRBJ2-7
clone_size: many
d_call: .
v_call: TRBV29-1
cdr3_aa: CSVGSGYEQYF

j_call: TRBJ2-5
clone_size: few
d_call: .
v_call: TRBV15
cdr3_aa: CATSRGPDQETQYF

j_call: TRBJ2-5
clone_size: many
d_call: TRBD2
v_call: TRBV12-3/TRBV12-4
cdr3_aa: CASSLLAGVETQYF

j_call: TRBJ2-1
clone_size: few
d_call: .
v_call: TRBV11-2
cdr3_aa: CASSQSRDEQFF

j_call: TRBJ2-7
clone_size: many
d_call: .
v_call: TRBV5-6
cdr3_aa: CASSLGTFSYEQYF

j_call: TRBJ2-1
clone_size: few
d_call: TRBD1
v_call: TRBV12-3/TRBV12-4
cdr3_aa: CASRPRATGLYNEQFF

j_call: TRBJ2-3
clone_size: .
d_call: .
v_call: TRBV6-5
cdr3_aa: CASSYSRNTDTQYF

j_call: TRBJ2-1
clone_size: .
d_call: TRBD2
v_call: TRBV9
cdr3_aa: CASSGGLGSYNEQFF

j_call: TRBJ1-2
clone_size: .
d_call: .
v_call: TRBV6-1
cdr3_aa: CASKGSLNYGYTF

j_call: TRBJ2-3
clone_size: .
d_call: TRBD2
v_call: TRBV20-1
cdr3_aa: CSGLFLAGYTDTQYF

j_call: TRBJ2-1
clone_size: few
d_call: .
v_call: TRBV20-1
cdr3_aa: CSPPGLGDNEQFF

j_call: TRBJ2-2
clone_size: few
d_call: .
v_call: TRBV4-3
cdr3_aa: CASSQEEGAYTGELFF

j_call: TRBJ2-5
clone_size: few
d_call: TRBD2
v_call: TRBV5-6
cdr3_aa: CASSLGLAASYQETQYF

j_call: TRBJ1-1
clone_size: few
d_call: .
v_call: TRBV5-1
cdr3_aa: CASSLGDAEAFF

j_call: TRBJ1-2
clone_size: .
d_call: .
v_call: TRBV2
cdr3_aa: CASSEQCRPSNYGYTF

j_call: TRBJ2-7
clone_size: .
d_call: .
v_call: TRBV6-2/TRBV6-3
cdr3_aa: CASSYNLPYEQYF

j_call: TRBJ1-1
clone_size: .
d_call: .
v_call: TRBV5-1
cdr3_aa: CASRKDMNTEAFF

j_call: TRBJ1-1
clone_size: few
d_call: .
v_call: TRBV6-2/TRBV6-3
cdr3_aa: CASRRQEVEAFF

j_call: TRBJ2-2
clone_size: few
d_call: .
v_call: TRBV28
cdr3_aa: CASSLMGAPTGELFF

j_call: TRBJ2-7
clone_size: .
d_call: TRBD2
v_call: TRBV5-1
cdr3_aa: CASILASSGRVGEQYF

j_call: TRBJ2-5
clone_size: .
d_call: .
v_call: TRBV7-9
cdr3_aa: CASSLNSGEETQYF

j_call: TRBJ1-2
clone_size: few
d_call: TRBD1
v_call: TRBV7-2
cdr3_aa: CASSTHRTGGSGYTF

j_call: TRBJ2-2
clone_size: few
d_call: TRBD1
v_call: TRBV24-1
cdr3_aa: CATSDPPGQSNTGELFF

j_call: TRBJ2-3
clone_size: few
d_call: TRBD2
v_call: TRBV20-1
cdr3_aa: CSAEIAGGHVDTQYF

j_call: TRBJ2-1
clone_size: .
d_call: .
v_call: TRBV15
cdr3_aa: CATSRQGGNEQFF

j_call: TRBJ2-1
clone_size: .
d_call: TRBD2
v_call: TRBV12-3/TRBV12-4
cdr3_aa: CASSLTSGGLRNEQFF

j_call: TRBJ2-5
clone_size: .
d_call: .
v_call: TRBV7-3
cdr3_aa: CASSLNRRETQYF

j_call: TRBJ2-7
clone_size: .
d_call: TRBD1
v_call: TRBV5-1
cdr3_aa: CASSSPGQGGLEQYF

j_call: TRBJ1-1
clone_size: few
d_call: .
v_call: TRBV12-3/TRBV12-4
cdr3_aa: CASRYTGSAEAFF

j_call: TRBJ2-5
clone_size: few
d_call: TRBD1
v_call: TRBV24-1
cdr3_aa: CATSDVRGRRETQYF

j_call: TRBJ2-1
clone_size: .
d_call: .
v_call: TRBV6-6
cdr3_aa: CASSYGAYNEQFF

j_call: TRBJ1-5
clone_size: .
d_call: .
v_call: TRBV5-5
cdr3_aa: CASSLSGGTYQPQHF

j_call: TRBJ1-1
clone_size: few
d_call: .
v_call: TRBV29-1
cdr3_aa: CSVAGRGGPEAFF

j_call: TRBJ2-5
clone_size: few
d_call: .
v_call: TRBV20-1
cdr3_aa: CSARAPGRTETQYF

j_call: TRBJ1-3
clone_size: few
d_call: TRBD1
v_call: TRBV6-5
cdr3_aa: CASSYSTGGSGNTIYF

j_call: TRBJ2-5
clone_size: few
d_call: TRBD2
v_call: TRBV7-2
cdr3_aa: CASSFFPGGKVETQYF

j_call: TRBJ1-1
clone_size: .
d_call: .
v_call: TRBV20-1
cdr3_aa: CSARDGGGGNTEAFF

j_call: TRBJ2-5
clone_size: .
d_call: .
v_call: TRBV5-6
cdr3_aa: CASTRIPGGMKTQYF

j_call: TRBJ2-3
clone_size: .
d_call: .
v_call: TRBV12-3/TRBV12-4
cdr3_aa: CASRGGGDPSDTQYF

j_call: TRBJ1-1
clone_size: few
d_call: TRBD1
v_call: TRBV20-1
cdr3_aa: CSAIGTVNTEAFF

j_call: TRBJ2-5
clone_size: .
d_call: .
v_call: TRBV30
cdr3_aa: CAWSHHQGETQYF

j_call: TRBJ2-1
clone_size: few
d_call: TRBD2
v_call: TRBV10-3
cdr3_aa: CAISESGLAEYNEQFF

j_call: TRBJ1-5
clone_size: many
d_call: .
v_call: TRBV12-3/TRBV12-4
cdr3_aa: CASSLGSYQPQHF

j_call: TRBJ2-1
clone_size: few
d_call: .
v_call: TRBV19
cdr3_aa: CASKGGVGSYNEQFF

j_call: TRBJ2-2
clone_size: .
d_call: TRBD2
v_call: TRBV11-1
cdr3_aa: CASSFYGTSGTSVTGELFF

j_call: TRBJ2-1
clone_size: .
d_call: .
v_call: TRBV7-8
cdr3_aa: CASTPLSSYNEQFF